This entry is about one TCR beta chain. Its antigen is not identified. These data originate in a study of long-term antiretroviral therapy in people with HIV. Germline V gene data show CDR1 as SGHTA and CDR2 as FQGNSA. CDR3 length equals 13 residues. Trimming cost V 4 bases and J 4 bases, with 8 bases left between them. Broader study findings: Pre-ART clonal expansion yielded clones that dominated the repertoire at all time points. Against controls, HIV repertoires showed narrower ranges of CDR3 length. ART adherence, viral resistance and therapy changes went undocumented.

At survey level, the immunoSEQ assay was run in its v3.0 version. Here immunoSEQ multiplex PCR was the method, and the copy in TCRdb shows in-frame clones only, minus some. This repertoire shows fewer than 30,000 clones, approximately 80% found once; its top ten account for 8% to 10%. The sample in question was unsorted PBMCs, obtained 2.7 to 2.8 years after starting antiretroviral therapy. The rearrangement links TRBV7-2 to TRBJ1-3; tentative D call: TRBD1 (5 bases). This TCR was sampled from a man aged 30 to 39 with HIV. The CDR3 protein is CASSSGSGNTIYF. The CDR3 DNA reads as TGTGCCAGCAGCTCAGGGTCCGGAAACACCATATATTTT.